The clone carrying this T cell receptor (beta chain) was detected a few times. What it recognizes is unknown. TCRdb recomputed calls from the reads with MiXCR, one row per CDR3 protein. In the table there are 310,000 or so distinct CDR3 sequences, roughly 25% of which are singletons. The data originate from a study of T cell repertoires in cytomegalovirus infection. The wider study: Well-studied HLA-B-restricted epitopes and recently identified HLA-C-restricted epitopes of CMV were both used in the study. From public TCR beta signatures came an indication of both CMV infection and matching HLA type. General observations from the study: CMV-specific HLA-C-restricted TCR beta clonotypes dominated the ex vivo response.

This TCR came from a human donor in good health (CMV status not recorded). Some clones in this sample may be carry-over from other donors' samples. The source material was cultured PBMCs, sampled from culture after CMV antigen stimulation.

The CDR3 here is CASSVEPLGLAGGSTDTQYF. The DNA for the CDR3 is TGTGCCAGCAGCGTAGAGCCCCTGGGACTAGCGGGAGGAAGCACAGATACGCAGTATTTT. The chain couples TRBV9 to TRBJ2-3, with 15 bases identical to TRBD2. V lost 0 bases to trimming and J lost 0 bases; unmatched junction nucleotides: 8. The CDR3 covers 20 residues. Germline-derived CDR1 and CDR2 are SGDLS and YYNGEE. The full variable domain, its missing parts supplied by reference TRBV9 and TRBJ2-3, is DSGVTQTPKHLITATGQRVTLRCSPRSGDLSVYWYQQSLDQGLQFLIQYYNGEERAKGNILERFSAQQFPDLHSELNLSSLELGDSALYFCASSVEPLGLAGGSTDTQYFGPGTRLTVL.